Reported below is one T cell receptor (beta chain). The sample holds many counts of this clonotype. No antigen is known for it. Nothing much larger sits one base from this clone, and base qualities are not available. To synthesize cDNA, template-switch 5'RACE was performed with a primer carrying a 10-nucleotide random unique molecular identifier so that each TCR transcript was tagged. Every sequencing run yielded over 170 million TCR-beta sequences covering 15-18 subjects. The RNeasy kit was used to extract total RNA. Using the KAPA Real-time Library Amplification kit, TCR-beta VDJ regions were amplified with primers for the TCR constant region and the 5'RACE anchor. Sample indexes and Illumina adaptors were added in a first PCR, and a second PCR then increased library yield. After purification with Ampure beads, the TCR product of roughly 650 bp was size-selected on a 2% E-gel SizeSelection system. Before pooling, library quality was checked on a Bioanalyzer, concentration was measured with Qubit, and libraries were quantified with the Kapa Library Quantification kit. Libraries were sequenced paired-end 2 x 150 bp on an Illumina HiSeq 2500. To increase sequence diversity, about 25-31% phiX was spiked into each library pool. The published analysis was carried out like this. Quality-filtered reads were processed with the UMI-based MiGEC pipeline, which removed over 80% of raw TCR sequences during error correction. IMGT germline references were used for alignment of VDJ genes, and clonotypes were defined by a unique CDR3 amino acid sequence together with V-J genes. Clonal expansion, Shannon diversity, and CDR3 relatedness (CalcPairwiseDistances, ClusterSamples) were evaluated with VDJtools, and phylogenetic trees were built with CLCbio workbench. Using coefficient-of-variation modelling across technical triplicates, the study counted a clone as expanded if it had at least 8 unique UMIs. TCRdb took the public reads, trimmed them with fastp at Q25, ran MiXCR for clone calling and kept in-frame beta chains. When rows share a CDR3 protein, they turn into one entry using the most common DNA and genes. Here the V and J calls rest on TCRdb's processing, not on the authors' analysis. For this sample there are tens of thousands of distinct CDR3 sequences; roughly 13% appear just once. The ten largest clones add up to around 5% of the sample.

The source of the sample is a study of neurological immune-mediated disorders (dated by TCRdb to about 2019). Regarding the study in general: Peripheral blood TCR-beta repertoires from patients with HTLV-I-associated myelopathy (HAM/TSP), patients with multiple sclerosis, and healthy controls were compared in the study using UMI-based sequencing. Longitudinal samples, technical triplicates and paired sorted CD4+ and CD8+ T-cell subsets, alongside PBMC samples, were included among the approximately 110 TCR-beta libraries. To precisely calculate how much the frequency of each individual clone varied, libraries were sequenced in technical triplicate. Of the 68 subjects in the cohort, some 14 were HAM/TSP patients, some 35 were multiple sclerosis patients, and about 20 were healthy controls.

The germline ends are 19 bases apart after V is trimmed by 8 bases and J by 9 bases. The CDR3, cysteine through phenylalanine, is 13 amino acids long. Kept here is only the CDR3 DNA, which spans 39 bases and is read in frame from base 1. CDR1 and CDR2 (MRHNA, SNTAGT) derive from the germline V gene. The sample's time point, from its label and the paper: technical triplicate 1. Sorted-subset TCR libraries were prepared from around 1 million sorted CD4+ or CD8+ T cells. Peripheral blood underwent Ficoll-Hypaque density gradient centrifugation to isolate PBMCs, which were then cryopreserved in liquid nitrogen. Paired sorted CD4+ and CD8+ subsets came from healthy controls, HAM/TSP patients and MS patients. The paper as a whole reports these results and caveats: The highest TCR clonal expansion was observed in HAM/TSP patients, whereas the lowest was observed in MS patients, even when compared with healthy controls. Across subjects, expanded clones never shared an identical CDR3 amino acid sequence, which suggests that the TCR-beta repertoires in every group were private.

The V and J genes are TRBV6-4 and TRBJ1-1; no D gene call is confident. The origin of this receptor is a female donor with HTLV-1-associated myelopathy (HAM/TSP). The sequenced sample was CD4+ T cells from blood. The sequenced DNA: TGTGCCAGCGTTCCCTCGGGGAAAAGAAAAGCTTTCTTT. It specifies CASVPSGKRKAFF.